This T cell receptor beta chain was observed in a study of blood T cell repertoires in COVID-19. Study in general: Acute-phase and convalescent COVID-19 samples originated in the United States, Italy and Spain. PBMCs, B-cell-depleted T cells, or T cells provided the cDNA or gDNA that made up the material.

Seattle's enrolled individuals joined amid active infection and were then monitored longitudinally. Original handling: Counts of nucleated cells, estimated from reference gene primer amplification, were obtained. Sequencing used immunoSEQ multiplex PCR; TCRdb keeps in-frame clones, though not all of them. V and J calls and clone size are given by that table; D and trimming were obtained from the DNA. The sample lists roughly 250,000 clones, 80% to 90% occurring once. Germline V lookup: CDR1 MDHEN, CDR2 SYDVKM. CDR3 length: 17 amino acids. After removal of 5 bases from V and 2 bases from J, the junction contained 13 bases not matched to a gene.

Sequencing was carried out using peripheral blood. This receptor was obtained from a woman in her 30s with COVID-19, enrolled during active disease. The genes are TRBV28 and TRBJ2-7; 9 bases line up with TRBD1. DNA for the CDR3: TGTGCCAGCAGTCCTCTGGGTCGGGGGACAGGGACCTACGAGCAGTACTTC. This codes for CASSPLGRGTGTYEQYF. Supplemented by reference TRBV28 and TRBJ2-7, the full variable domain reads DVKVTQSSRYLVKRTGEKVFLECVQDMDHENMFWYRQDPGLGLRLIYFSYDVKMKEKGDIPEGYSVSREKKERFSLILESASTNQTSMYLCASSPLGRGTGTYEQYFGPGTRLTVT.